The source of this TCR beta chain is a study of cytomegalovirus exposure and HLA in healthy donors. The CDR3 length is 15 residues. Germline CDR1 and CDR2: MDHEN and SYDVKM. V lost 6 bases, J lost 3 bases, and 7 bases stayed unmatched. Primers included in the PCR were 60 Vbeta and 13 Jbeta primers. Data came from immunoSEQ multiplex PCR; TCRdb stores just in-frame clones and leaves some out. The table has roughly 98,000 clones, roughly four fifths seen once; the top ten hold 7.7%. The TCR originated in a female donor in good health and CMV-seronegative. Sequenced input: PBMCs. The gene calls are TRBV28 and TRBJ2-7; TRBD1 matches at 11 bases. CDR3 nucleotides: TGTGCCAGCAGCTCCGGACAGGGGGCCTACTACGAGCAGTACTTC. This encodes CASSSGQGAYYEQYF.